Shown below are 16 T cell receptor beta chains from a single sample sequenced in a study of shared clonotypes between healthy human individuals. Here immunoSEQ multiplex PCR was the method, and the copy in TCRdb shows in-frame clones only, minus some. Of about 680,000 clones in the sample, under 80% are singletons; the top ten hold about 1.7%. Sample: memory CD4+ T cells sorted from blood. The subset is: CD45RA-negative fraction. These receptors all come from a woman in her thirties in good health.

The chain uses TRBV11-2 and TRBJ2-7; D remains ambiguous. Germline V gene sequence: CDR1 SGHAT, CDR2 FQNNGV. The V end lost 4 bases, the J end lost 4 bases, and 11 bases lay between the germline ends. The CDR3 has 13 amino acids. Here the CDR3 reads CASSYLSAYEQYF. The CDR3 nucleotides are TGTGCCAGCAGCTACTTGTCCGCATACGAGCAGTACTTC.

The V call is TRBV5-6, the J call TRBJ2-3; the D gene is possibly TRBD1 (6 bases). The germline V gene encodes CDR1 SGHDT and CDR2 YYEEEE. Trimming removed 1 base from V and 0 bases from J, with 9 bases in between. CDR3 length equals 15 residues. The CDR3 DNA sequence: TGTGCCAGCAGCTTGACAGGGTCTAGCACAGATACGCAGTATTTT. This translates into CASSLTGSSTDTQYF. Full variable domain (remainder filled in from reference TRBV5-6 and TRBJ2-3): DAGVTQSPTHLIKTRGQQVTLRCSPKSGHDTVSWYQQALGQGPQFIFQYYEEEERQRGNFPDRFSGHQFPNYSSELNVNALLLGDSALYLCASSLTGSSTDTQYFGPGTRLTVL.

V gene TRBV6-4 combines with J gene TRBJ2-1, with TRBD2 matching over 11 bases. This CDR3 is built from 15 residues. The germline gives CDR1 MRHNA, CDR2 SNTAGT. J lost 6 bases, V lost 2 bases, and 3 bases had no gene match. Written as DNA, the CDR3 is TGTGCCAGCAGTGACGACACTAGCGGGAGCAATGAGCAGTTCTTC. This translates into CASSDDTSGSNEQFF.

CDR3 region: CASSPLPGQGQQPQHF. The CDR3 DNA is TGTGCCAGCTCACCGTTACCGGGACAGGGGCAACAGCCCCAGCATTTT. The chain couples TRBV18 to TRBJ1-5, with 10 positions matching TRBD1. Germline V CDR1 and CDR2: KGHSH, LQKENI. V lost 3 bases to trimming and J lost 7 bases; unmatched junction nucleotides: 9. The CDR3 spans 16 residues.

This clone was detected ten times or more. The genes are TRBV7-7 and TRBJ2-7; D gene unclear. The CDR3 is made up of 13 amino acids. Germline loops: CDR1 SSHAT, CDR2 FNYEAQ (reference sequence). Trimming cost V 6 bases and J 7 bases, with 16 bases left between them. Written as DNA, the CDR3 is TGTGCCAGCAGTGCCGGGCGAACTCTGGAGCAGTACTTC. It specifies CASSAGRTLEQYF.

The chain joins TRBV18 to TRBJ1-2, with D unclear. There are 14 residues in the CDR3. The V gene's germline CDR1 is KGHSH and CDR2 LQKENI. Trimming cost V 6 bases and J 8 bases, with 19 bases left between them. The CDR3 DNA reads as TGTGCCAGCTCCCATGGCGCGGGATCTCGAGGCTACACCTTC. It yields the protein CASSHGAGSRGYTF.

This chain uses TRBV5-1 with TRBJ2-3, with D maybe TRBD2 (6 bases). Germline V lookup: CDR1 SGHRS, CDR2 YFSETQ. The V end was cut by 0 bases, the J end by 2 bases, with 13 bases between. The CDR3 sequence is 16 residues long. CDR3 nucleotide sequence: TGCGCCAGCAGCTTGGATGGTAGCGGCCACACAGATACGCAGTATTTT. The encoded protein is CASSLDGSGHTDTQYF.

The chain carries TRBV6-5 and TRBJ1-1; a weak D match, TRBD1 (6 bases). The CDR3 is 14 amino acids. The V gene's germline CDR1 is MNHEY and CDR2 SVGAGI. V lost 6 bases and J lost 1, with 12 bases in between. CDR3: CASRHPRGNTEAFF. The CDR3 DNA follows: TGTGCCAGCAGACACCCCAGGGGGAACACTGAAGCTTTCTTT.

The V gene is TRBV7-9, the J gene TRBJ2-2; the D gene is possibly TRBD2 (7 bases). Germline V CDR1 and CDR2: SEHNR, FQNEAQ (reference sequence). CDR3 size: 17 residues. Trimming shortened V by 5 bases and J by 1 base, and 17 bases separated the two germline ends. The CDR3 region is CASSPSWGGLNTGELFF. CDR3 DNA sequence: TGTGCCAGCAGCCCATCATGGGGGGGCTTGAACACCGGGGAGCTGTTTTTT.

This clone was recorded a few times. The V and J genes are TRBV18 and TRBJ1-3; no definite D call. Trimming pared 2 bases from V and 1 base from J, leaving 12 bases between. The CDR3 sequence is 16 residues long. Germline V lookup: CDR1 KGHSH, CDR2 LQKENI. The CDR3 region has the DNA TGTGCCAGCTCACCAGGGGTTCCAGCGTCTGGAAACACCATATATTTT. Protein sequence: CASSPGVPASGNTIYF. The full variable domain, completed using reference TRBV18 and TRBJ1-3, is NAGVMQNPRHLVRRRGQEARLRCSPMKGHSHVYWYRQLPEEGLKFMVYLQKENIIDESGMPKERFSAEFPKEGPSILRIQQVVRGDSAAYFCASSPGVPASGNTIYFGEGSWLTVV.

The chain carries TRBV28 and TRBJ1-1, with unresolved D. CDR3 length equals 15 residues. The germline V gene has CDR1 MDHEN and CDR2 SYDVKM. V gave up 6 bases and J gave up 0 bases, with 14 bases separating them. In DNA, the CDR3 is TGTGCCAGCAGCCTGGACGGAAATCTGAACACTGAAGCTTTCTTT. Its translation is CASSLDGNLNTEAFF.

DNA of the CDR3: TGTGCCAGCAGTTACTCGTCAACGGAATTCTTTGAGCAGTTCTTC. Translation gives CASSYSSTEFFEQFF. This chain connects TRBV6-5 to TRBJ2-1; D not certain. Trimming shortened V by 0 bases and J by 9 bases, and 15 bases separated the two germline ends. The CDR3 is 15 residues long. Germline V gene lookup returns CDR1 MNHEY and CDR2 SVGAGI.

The V gene is TRBV19, the J gene TRBJ2-1; perhaps D is TRBD1 or TRBD2 (5 bases each). Looked up from germline, CDR1 is LNHDA and CDR2 is SQIVND (reference sequence). Trimming removed 3 bases from V and 7 bases from J, with 13 bases in between. This CDR3 spans 14 amino acids. CDR3 sequence (DNA): TGTGCCAGTAGTATTTCAGGGTGGGGGAATGAGCAGTTCTTC. Translating gives CASSISGWGNEQFF.

The V call is TRBV5-1, the J call TRBJ1-2, with 7 nucleotides matching TRBD1. Trimming took 1 base from V and 8 from J; bases not matched to a gene: 2. From germline, CDR1 is SGHRS and CDR2 YFSETQ. The CDR3 is 12 amino acids. CDR3 protein: CASSLRTGGYTF. The CDR3 DNA is TGCGCCAGCAGCTTGCGGACAGGCGGCTACACCTTC. Complete variable domain (other parts from reference TRBV5-1 and TRBJ1-2): KAGVTQTPRYLIKTRGQQVTLSCSPISGHRSVSWYQQTPGQGLQFLFEYFSETQRNKGNFPGRFSGRQFSNSRSEMNVSTLELGDSALYLCASSLRTGGYTFGSGTRLTVV.

V is TRBV28 and J is TRBJ2-4; perhaps D is TRBD1 or TRBD2 (7 bases each). Trimming cost V 4 bases and J 4 bases, with 17 bases left between them. This CDR3 has 16 residues. The V gene's germline CDR1 is MDHEN and CDR2 SYDVKM. CDR3 nucleotide sequence: TGTGCCAGCAGTTCCCCAGGGGGAGGGCTGAAAAACATTCAGTACTTC. This gives the protein CASSSPGGGLKNIQYF.

This rearrangement joins TRBV28 to TRBJ1-2; no clear D. The length of the CDR3 is 15 residues. Germline V CDR1 and CDR2: MDHEN, SYDVKM. Trimming removed 7 bases from V and 7 bases from J, with 22 bases in between. CDR3 DNA sequence: TGTGCCAGCACCCTGCCGAGGTCGGGTTTAGTTGGCTACACCTTC. This gives the protein CASTLPRSGLVGYTF.